Shown below are 21 T cell receptor beta chains from a single sample sequenced in a study of CD8 T cells in ankylosing spondylitis. Study outcomes and limitations: Apparently characteristic of ankylosing spondylitis blood was a TCR beta motif (fewer than ten highly homologous variants).

Their recognized antigens are unknown. Each CDR3 protein is one row after TCRdb ran MiXCR on the 5' RACE reads. The repertoire consists of more than 250,000 distinct CDR3 sequences, with 8% occurring once and the leading ten covering more than 14%. Sequencing used blood, either unsorted or a sorted T cell fraction (not recorded which). The source of these receptors is a male donor with ankylosing spondylitis.

The rearrangement joins TRBV2 to TRBJ2-3; the D is unclear. The CDR3 runs 11 residues. The germline V and J ends were trimmed by 1 base and 9 bases, with 5 bases remaining between them. The germline V gene encodes CDR1 SNHLY and CDR2 FYNNEI. The CDR3 loop reads CASSEEVTQYF. In nucleotides, the CDR3 is TGTGCCAGCAGTGAAGAAGTAACGCAGTATTTT. The full variable domain, completed using reference TRBV2 and TRBJ2-3, is EPEVTQTPSHQVTQMGQEVILRCVPISNHLYFYWYRQILGQKVEFLVSFYNNEISEKSEIFDDQFSVERPDGSNFTLKIRSTKLEDSAMYFCASSEEVTQYFGPGTRLTVL.

This clonotype was recorded many times. The chain couples TRBV20-1 to TRBJ2-1; 9 bases line up with TRBD2. J was trimmed by 5 bases and V by 5 bases; bases with no gene match: 7. Germline V gene sequence: CDR1 DFQATT, CDR2 SNEGSKA (reference sequence). The CDR3 covers 14 residues. CDR3 nucleotide sequence: TGCAGTGCTGGATCGACTAGCGGAAACAATGAGCAGTTCTTC. It is translated as CSAGSTSGNNEQFF.

The V and J genes are TRBV5-6 and TRBJ2-7, with TRBD1 identical over 9 bases. Trimming cost V 4 bases and J 6 bases; bases outside gene matches: 8. The CDR3 loop spans 14 amino acids. Germline lookup yields CDR1 SGHDT and CDR2 YYEEEE. CDR3: CASSAGQGGFEQYF. The CDR3 nucleotides are TGTGCCAGCAGCGCGGGACAGGGAGGTTTCGAGCAGTACTTC. The full variable domain, with the rest looked up from reference TRBV5-6 and TRBJ2-7, is DAGVTQSPTHLIKTRGQQVTLRCSPKSGHDTVSWYQQALGQGPQFIFQYYEEEERQRGNFPDRFSGHQFPNYSSELNVNALLLGDSALYLCASSAGQGGFEQYFGPGTRLTVT.

The rearrangement links TRBV18 to TRBJ2-1, with TRBD1 matching over 7 bases. V was clipped by 5 bases and J by 8 bases; unmatched bases: 9. The germline V gene encodes CDR1 KGHSH and CDR2 LQKENI. The CDR3 totals 14 residues. The CDR3 loop reads CASSGTEGAHEQFF. The CDR3 DNA reads as TGTGCCAGCTCAGGGACAGAGGGGGCCCATGAGCAGTTCTTC.

At least ten counts were recorded for this clonotype. This chain joins TRBV28 and TRBJ1-5, with D hard to call. The CDR3 sequence is 15 residues long. The germline CDR1 and CDR2 sequences are MDHEN and SYDVKM. Trimming left V 2 bases short and J 2 bases short, with 10 bases between. The CDR3 region is CASSLGGSGNQPQHF. CDR3 nucleotide sequence: TGTGCCAGCAGTTTAGGAGGGTCCGGCAATCAGCCCCAGCATTTT.

This clonotype was picked up a small number of times. The chain carries TRBV29-1 and TRBJ2-7; D tentatively fits TRBD1 or TRBD2 (5 bases each). This CDR3 is 13 amino acids long. In germline, CDR1 is SQVTM, CDR2 ANQGSEA. Deletions cut 6 bases from V and 4 bases from J, with 16 bases between. DNA of the CDR3: TGCAGCGTCGCGTCGGGACCTTGGTACGAGCAGTACTTC. Protein sequence: CSVASGPWYEQYF.

The sample holds a few counts of this clonotype. The rearrangement joins TRBV29-1 to TRBJ2-7; D possibly corresponds to TRBD1 (6 bases). CDR1 SQVTM and CDR2 ANQGSEA come from the germline V gene. Trimming took off 6 bases at V and 6 bases at J, with 18 bases between the two ends. CDR3 size: 13 residues. The CDR3 sequence: CSVRTVEVSEQYF. The CDR3 DNA reads as TGCAGCGTACGGACAGTAGAAGTTTCCGAGCAGTACTTC.

The chain links TRBV7-2 to TRBJ2-1; 10 bases map to TRBD2. The germline gives CDR1 SGHTA, CDR2 FQGNSA. The CDR3 spans 15 residues. The J segment lost 4 bases and the V segment lost 5 bases, leaving 5 bases of the junction unmatched. This CDR3 is CASSAGLADYNEQFF. DNA for the CDR3: TGTGCCAGCAGCGCCGGACTAGCGGATTACAATGAGCAGTTCTTC.

J is TRBJ2-7 and V is TRBV10-3; 9 bases agree with TRBD1. This CDR3 is built from 14 residues. V shed 10 bases and J 2 bases; nucleotides not matched to a gene: 9. Germline lookup yields CDR1 ENHRY and CDR2 SYGVKD. The CDR3 DNA follows: TGTGCCACCAACGACAGGGGGAGGGCCTACGAGCAGTACTTC. Protein sequence: CATNDRGRAYEQYF.

The table lists this clonotype with many counts. This sequence joins TRBV24-1 and TRBJ2-1; D is uncertain. The V gene's germline CDR1 is KGHDR and CDR2 SFDVKD. The CDR3 covers 12 residues. The V and J ends lost 3 bases and 9 bases respectively, with 8 bases between them. The CDR3 DNA reads as TGTGCCACCAGTGATACTCGGATTGAGCAGTTCTTC. It is translated as CATSDTRIEQFF.

The genes are TRBV3-1 and TRBJ2-3, with 8 bases aligning to TRBD1. Germline V gene lookup returns CDR1 LGHDT and CDR2 YNNKEL (reference sequence). The CDR3 sequence is 14 residues long. V lost 5 bases, J lost 2 bases, and 3 bases stayed unmatched. The CDR3 is CASSMTGDTDTQYF. The CDR3 DNA follows: TGTGCCAGCAGCATGACAGGGGACACAGATACGCAGTATTTT.

This clonotype was seen at least ten times. The V call is TRBV27, the J call TRBJ1-1, with D possibly matching TRBD1 (6 bases). CDR3 size: 13 residues. The germline V gene encodes CDR1 MNHEY and CDR2 SMNVEV (reference sequence). Trimming stripped 3 bases from V and 4 bases from J, with 9 bases between. CDR3 in amino acids: CASSFRGGTEAFF. Written as DNA, the CDR3 is TGTGCCAGCAGTTTCCGAGGGGGCACTGAAGCTTTCTTT.

This rearrangement joins TRBV4-3 to TRBJ2-7; D is undetermined. Germline CDR1 and CDR2: LGHNA and YSLEER. The ends were cut back, 0 bases at V and 3 bases at J, with 12 bases in the middle. CDR3 length: 15 amino acids. CDR3 sequence reads: CASSQDVTKLYEQYF. The CDR3, as DNA: TGCGCCAGCAGCCAAGATGTGACAAAACTCTACGAGCAGTACTTC.

This clonotype appeared many times. This sequence joins TRBV25-1 and TRBJ2-7, with D maybe TRBD1 (5 bases). With 3 bases removed from V and 6 bases from J, the gap between germline ends came to 9 bases. Germline assignment: CDR1 MGHDK and CDR2 SYGVNS. The CDR3 consists of 12 residues. The CDR3 loop reads CASSEDKAEQYF. The CDR3 DNA sequence: TGTGCCAGCAGTGAGGACAAGGCCGAGCAGTACTTC.

The chain couples TRBV18 to TRBJ1-2, with 7 bases matching TRBD1. This CDR3 has 14 amino acids. Germline lookup yields CDR1 KGHSH and CDR2 LQKENI. V was clipped by 1 base and J by 1 base; unmatched bases: 0. The CDR3 DNA reads TGTGCCAGCTCACCACGGGACAGTAACTATGGCTACACCTTC. Its protein product is CASSPRDSNYGYTF.

The V gene is TRBV12-3 or TRBV12-4, the J gene TRBJ1-6; D possibly corresponds to TRBD1 (5 bases). The V end lost 9 bases, the J end lost 6 bases, and 12 bases lay between the germline ends. CDR3 length equals 13 residues. The CDR3 DNA sequence: TGTGCCAGTGGCCGGGACCGTAATTCACCCCTCCACTTT. Amino acid sequence: CASGRDRNSPLHF.

The V and J genes are TRBV6-5 and TRBJ1-6; D remains unclear. This CDR3 is 13 amino acids long. V lost 3 bases, J lost 6 bases, and 6 bases lay in between. Germline V gives CDR1 MNHEY, CDR2 SVGAGI. The CDR3 is CASSYRGNSPLHF. In DNA, the CDR3 is TGTGCCAGCAGTTATCGGGGTAATTCACCCCTCCACTTT.

The chain recombines TRBV7-7 with TRBJ2-2; TRBD2 matches 7 bases. V lost 7 bases and J lost 5; bases outside the gene matches: 16. The CDR3 runs to 17 residues. The germline V gene has CDR1 SSHAT and CDR2 FNYEAQ (reference sequence). CDR3 amino acids: CASTPLGGGRRTGELFF. CDR3 DNA sequence: TGTGCCAGCACCCCACTTGGGGGGGGAAGAAGGACCGGGGAGCTGTTTTTT. The variable domain in full, with the rest retrieved from reference TRBV7-7 and TRBJ2-2, is GAGVSQSPRYKVTKRGQDVTLRCDPISSHATLYWYQQALGQGPEFLTYFNYEAQPDKSGLPSDRFSAERPEGSISTLTIQRTEQRDSAMYRCASTPLGGGRRTGELFFGEGSRLTVL.

This clonotype has ten or more counts. This sequence joins TRBV4-1 and TRBJ1-2; D unresolved. There are 19 residues in the CDR3. Germline V gives CDR1 MGHRA, CDR2 YSYEKL. The V end was cut by 1 base, the J end by 8 bases, with 29 bases between. In DNA, the CDR3 is TGCGCCAGCAGCCAAGTAATATCTGGGCCTACTAACAAGCTTAGGGGCTACACCTTC. Its protein product is CASSQVISGPTNKLRGYTF.

V and J are TRBV29-1 and TRBJ1-4; no clear D gene. Trimming left V 7 bases short and J 0 bases short, with 9 bases between. Germline-derived CDR1 and CDR2 are SQVTM and ANQGSEA. The CDR3 is made up of 13 amino acids. The CDR3 reads CSGGPSTNEKLFF. The CDR3 DNA is TGCAGCGGTGGGCCCTCAACTAATGAAAAACTGTTTTTT.

This chain joins TRBV19 and TRBJ2-5; D call uncertain. Deletions cut 0 bases from V and 5 bases from J, with 13 bases between. The germline V gene encodes CDR1 LNHDA and CDR2 SQIVND (reference sequence). CDR3 length: 15 amino acids. This CDR3 reads CASSIEAQEPETQYF. The DNA of the CDR3 is TGTGCCAGTAGTATAGAGGCGCAGGAACCGGAGACCCAGTACTTC.